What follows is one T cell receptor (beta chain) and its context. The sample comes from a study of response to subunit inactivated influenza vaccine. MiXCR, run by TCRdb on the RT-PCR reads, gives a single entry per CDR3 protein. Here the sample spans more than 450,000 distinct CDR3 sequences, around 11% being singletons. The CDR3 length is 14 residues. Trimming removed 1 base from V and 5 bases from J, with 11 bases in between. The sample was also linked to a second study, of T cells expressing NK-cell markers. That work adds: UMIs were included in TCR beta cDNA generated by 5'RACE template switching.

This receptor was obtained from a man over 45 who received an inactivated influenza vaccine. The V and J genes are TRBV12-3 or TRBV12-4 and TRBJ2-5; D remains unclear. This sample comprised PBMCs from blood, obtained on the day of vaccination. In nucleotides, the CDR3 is TGTGCCAGCAGTTTAGGAGATTTCCGTGAGACCCAGTACTTC. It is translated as CASSLGDFRETQYF.